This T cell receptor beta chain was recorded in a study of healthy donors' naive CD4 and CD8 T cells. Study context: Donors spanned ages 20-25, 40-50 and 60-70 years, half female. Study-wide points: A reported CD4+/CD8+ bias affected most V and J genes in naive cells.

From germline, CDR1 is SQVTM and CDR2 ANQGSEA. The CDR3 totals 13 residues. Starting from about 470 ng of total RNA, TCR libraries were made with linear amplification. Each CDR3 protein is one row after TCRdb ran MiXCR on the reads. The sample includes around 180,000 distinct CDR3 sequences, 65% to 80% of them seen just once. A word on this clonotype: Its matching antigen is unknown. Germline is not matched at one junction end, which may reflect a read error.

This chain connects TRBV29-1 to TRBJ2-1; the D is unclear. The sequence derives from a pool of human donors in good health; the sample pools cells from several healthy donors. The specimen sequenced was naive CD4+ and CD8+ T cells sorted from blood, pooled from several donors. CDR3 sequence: CSVRHCSYNGQFF. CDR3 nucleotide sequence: TGCAGCGTGCGACATTGCTCCTACAATGGGCAGTTCTTC.